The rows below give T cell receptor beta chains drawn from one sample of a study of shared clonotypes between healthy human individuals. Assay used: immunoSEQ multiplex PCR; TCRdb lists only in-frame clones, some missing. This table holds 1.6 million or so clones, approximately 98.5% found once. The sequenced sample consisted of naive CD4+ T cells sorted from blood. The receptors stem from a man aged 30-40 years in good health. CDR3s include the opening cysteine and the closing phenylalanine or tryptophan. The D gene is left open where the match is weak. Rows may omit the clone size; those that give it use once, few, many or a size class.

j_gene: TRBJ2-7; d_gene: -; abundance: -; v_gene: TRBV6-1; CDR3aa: CASSDWLEGLAYEQYF; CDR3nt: TGTGCCAGCAGTGATTGGTTAGAGGGGTTAGCCTACGAGCAGTACTTC
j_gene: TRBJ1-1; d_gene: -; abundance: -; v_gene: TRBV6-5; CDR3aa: CASSYSRGTRAFF; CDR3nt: TGTGCCAGCAGTTACTCCCGGGGTACGCGGGCTTTCTTT
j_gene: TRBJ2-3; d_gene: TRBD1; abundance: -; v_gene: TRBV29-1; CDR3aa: CSVDRTGGTDTQYF; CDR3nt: TGCAGCGTTGACCGGACAGGGGGAACAGATACGCAGTATTTT
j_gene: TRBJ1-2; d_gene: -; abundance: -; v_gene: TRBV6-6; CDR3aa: CASSYSTARKNYGYTF; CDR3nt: TGTGCCAGCAGTTACTCGACAGCGAGAAAAAACTATGGCTACACCTTC
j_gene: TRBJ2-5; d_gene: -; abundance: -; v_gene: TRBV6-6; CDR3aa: CASSYGGLEETQYF; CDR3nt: TGTGCCAGCAGTTACGGGGGGTTGGAAGAGACCCAGTACTTC
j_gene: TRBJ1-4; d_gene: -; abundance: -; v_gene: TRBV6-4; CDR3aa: CASSSGPFDEKLFF; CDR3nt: TGTGCCAGCAGCTCCGGGCCCTTTGACGAAAAACTGTTTTTT
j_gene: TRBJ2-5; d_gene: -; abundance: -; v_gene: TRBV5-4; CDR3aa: CASSLVGEETQYF; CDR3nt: TGTGCCAGCAGCTTGGTCGGAGAAGAGACCCAGTACTTC
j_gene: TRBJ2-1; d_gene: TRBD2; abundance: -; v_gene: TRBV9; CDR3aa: CASSPQSGAGLAGHNYNEQFF; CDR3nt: TGTGCCAGCAGCCCGCAGAGTGGGGCGGGACTAGCGGGCCACAACTACAATGAGCAGTTCTTC
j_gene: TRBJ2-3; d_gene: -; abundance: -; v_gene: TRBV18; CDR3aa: CASSPLTASTDTQYF; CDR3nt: TGTGCCAGCTCACCATTAACGGCCAGCACAGATACGCAGTATTTT
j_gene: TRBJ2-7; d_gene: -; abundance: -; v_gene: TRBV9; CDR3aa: CASSVGLATADYEQYF; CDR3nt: TGTGCCAGCAGCGTAGGTTTGGCGACGGCAGACTACGAGCAGTACTTC
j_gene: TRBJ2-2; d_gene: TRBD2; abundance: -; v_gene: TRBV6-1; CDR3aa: CASSEAGLAGAITGELFF; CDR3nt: TGTGCCAGCAGTGAAGCGGGACTAGCGGGAGCTATCACCGGGGAGCTGTTTTTT
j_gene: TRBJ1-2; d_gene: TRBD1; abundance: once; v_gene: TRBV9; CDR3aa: CASSVDHRGHGYTF; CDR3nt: TGTGCCAGCAGCGTAGACCACAGGGGGCATGGCTACACCTTC
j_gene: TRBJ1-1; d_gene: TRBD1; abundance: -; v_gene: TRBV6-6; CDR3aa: CASSYSPGQGNTEAFF; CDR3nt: TGTGCCAGCAGTTACTCGCCGGGACAGGGGAACACTGAAGCTTTCTTT
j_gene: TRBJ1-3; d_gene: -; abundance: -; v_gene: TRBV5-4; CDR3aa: CASSLLPTGPGNTIYF; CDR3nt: TGTGCCAGCAGCCTTCTACCGACAGGTCCAGGAAACACCATATATTTT
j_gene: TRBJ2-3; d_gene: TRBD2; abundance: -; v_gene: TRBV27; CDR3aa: CASSTGTRGDTQYF; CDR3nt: TGTGCCAGCAGTACAGGGACTAGAGGGGATACGCAGTATTTT
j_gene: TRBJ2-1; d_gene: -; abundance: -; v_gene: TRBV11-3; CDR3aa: CASSYNGGPKFF; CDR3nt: TGTGCCAGCAGTTATAACGGAGGGCCGAAGTTCTTC
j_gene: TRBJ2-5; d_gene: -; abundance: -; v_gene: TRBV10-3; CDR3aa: CAISVSAQETQYF; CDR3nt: TGTGCCATCAGTGTCTCTGCTCAAGAGACCCAGTACTTC
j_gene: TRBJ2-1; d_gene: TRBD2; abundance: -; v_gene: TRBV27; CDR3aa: CASSSRLSGSYNEQFF; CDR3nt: TGTGCCAGCAGTTCCCGACTAAGCGGGAGTTACAATGAGCAGTTCTTC
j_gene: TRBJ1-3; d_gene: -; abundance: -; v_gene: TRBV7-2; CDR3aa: CASSLVWGADGNTIYF; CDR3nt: TGTGCCAGCAGCTTAGTCTGGGGGGCTGATGGAAACACCATATATTTT
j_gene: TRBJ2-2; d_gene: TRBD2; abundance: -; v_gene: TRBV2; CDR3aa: CASGGTRNTGELFF; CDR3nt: TGTGCCAGCGGCGGGACTAGGAACACCGGGGAGCTGTTTTTT
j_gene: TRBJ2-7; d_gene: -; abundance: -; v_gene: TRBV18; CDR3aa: CASSKEGGEQYF; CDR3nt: TGTGCCAGCTCTAAGGAGGGCGGCGAGCAGTACTTC
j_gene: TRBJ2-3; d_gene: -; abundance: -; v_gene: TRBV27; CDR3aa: CASSDTQVLSPDTQYF; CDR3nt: TGTGCCAGCAGTGACACACAGGTTCTGAGCCCAGATACGCAGTATTTT
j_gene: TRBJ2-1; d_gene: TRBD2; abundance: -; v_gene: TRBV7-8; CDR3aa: CASSYLLRTSGTYEQFF; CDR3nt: TGTGCCAGCAGCTACCTTCTCAGGACTAGCGGGACATATGAGCAGTTCTTC
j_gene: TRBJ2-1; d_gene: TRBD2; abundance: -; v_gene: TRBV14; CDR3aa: CASSTLAGKNEQFF; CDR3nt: TGTGCCAGCAGCACACTAGCGGGGAAAAATGAGCAGTTCTTC
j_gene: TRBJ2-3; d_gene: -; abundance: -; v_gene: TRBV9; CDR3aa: CASSVVPGEAGAVGTDTQYF; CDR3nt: TGTGCCAGCAGCGTAGTCCCGGGAGAAGCTGGGGCAGTGGGCACAGATACGCAGTATTTT
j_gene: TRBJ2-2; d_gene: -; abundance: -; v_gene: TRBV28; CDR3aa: CASSFSGGELFF; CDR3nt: TGTGCCAGCAGTTTCAGTGGCGGGGAGCTGTTTTTT
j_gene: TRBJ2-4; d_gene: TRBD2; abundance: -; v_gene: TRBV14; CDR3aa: CASSQDNPPRLAGFIAKNIQYF; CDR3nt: TGTGCCAGCAGCCAAGATAATCCCCCCCGACTAGCGGGATTCATAGCCAAAAACATTCAGTACTTC
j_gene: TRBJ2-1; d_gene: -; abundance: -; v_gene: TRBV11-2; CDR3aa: CASSSGANEQFF; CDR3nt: TGTGCCAGCAGTTCGGGCGCCAATGAGCAGTTCTTC
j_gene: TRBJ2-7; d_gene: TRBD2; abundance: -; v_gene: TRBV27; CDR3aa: CASSLFTSGRRDEQYF; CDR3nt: TGTGCCAGCAGTCTTTTCACTAGCGGGAGGAGGGACGAGCAGTACTTC
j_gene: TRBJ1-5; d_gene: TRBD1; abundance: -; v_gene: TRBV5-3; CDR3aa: CARSFSRDRYSNQPQHF; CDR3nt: TGTGCCAGAAGCTTCTCCCGGGACAGATATAGCAATCAGCCCCAGCATTTT
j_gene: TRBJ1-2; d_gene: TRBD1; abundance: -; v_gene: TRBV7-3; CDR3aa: CASSSGQVPYGYTF; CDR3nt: TGTGCCAGCAGCTCGGGACAGGTTCCCTATGGCTACACCTTC
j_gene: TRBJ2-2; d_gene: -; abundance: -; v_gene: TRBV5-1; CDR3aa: CASSLAGNTGELFF; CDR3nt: TGCGCCAGCAGCTTGGCTGGGAACACCGGGGAGCTGTTTTTT
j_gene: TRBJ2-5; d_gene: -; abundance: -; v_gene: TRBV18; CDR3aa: CASSQHLGGDGETQYF; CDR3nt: TGTGCCAGCTCCCAACACCTGGGCGGGGATGGAGAGACCCAGTACTTC
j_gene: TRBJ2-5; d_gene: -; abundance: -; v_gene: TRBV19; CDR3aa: CASNRVGGQETQYF; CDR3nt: TGTGCCAGTAACCGTGTTGGTGGCCAAGAGACCCAGTACTTC
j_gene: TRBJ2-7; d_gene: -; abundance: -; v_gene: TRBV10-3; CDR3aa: CAISESGVPHF; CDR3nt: TGTGCCATCAGTGAGTCGGGGGTTCCCCACTTC
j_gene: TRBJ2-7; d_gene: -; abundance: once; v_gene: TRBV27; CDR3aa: CASRAWTSYEQYF; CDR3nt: TGTGCCAGCAGGGCTTGGACCTCCTACGAGCAGTACTTC
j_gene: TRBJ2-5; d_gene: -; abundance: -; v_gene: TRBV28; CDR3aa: CASSSGQSQETQYF; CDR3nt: TGTGCCAGCAGTTCTGGACAGAGCCAAGAGACCCAGTACTTC
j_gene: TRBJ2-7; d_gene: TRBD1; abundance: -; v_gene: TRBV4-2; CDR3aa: CASSQKRETGLIPYEQYF; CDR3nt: TGTGCCAGCAGCCAAAAAAGAGAGACAGGGCTAATCCCCTACGAGCAGTACTTC
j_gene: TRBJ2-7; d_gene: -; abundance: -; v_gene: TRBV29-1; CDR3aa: CSVEGRGTYEQYF; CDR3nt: TGCAGCGTTGAAGGCCGAGGTACCTACGAGCAGTACTTC
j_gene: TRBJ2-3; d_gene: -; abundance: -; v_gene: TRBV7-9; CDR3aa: CASSLASGTSTDTQYF; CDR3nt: TGTGCCAGCAGCCTAGCCTCCGGTACCAGCACAGATACGCAGTATTTT
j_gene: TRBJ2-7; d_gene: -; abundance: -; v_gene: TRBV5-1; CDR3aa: CASSLGGGRATYEQYF; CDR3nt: TGCGCCAGCAGCTTGGGTGGTGGCAGGGCAACCTACGAGCAGTACTTC
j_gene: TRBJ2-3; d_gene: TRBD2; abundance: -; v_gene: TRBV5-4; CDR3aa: CASSLAGGTDTQYF; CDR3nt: TGTGCCAGCAGCTTAGCGGGGGGCACAGATACGCAGTATTTT